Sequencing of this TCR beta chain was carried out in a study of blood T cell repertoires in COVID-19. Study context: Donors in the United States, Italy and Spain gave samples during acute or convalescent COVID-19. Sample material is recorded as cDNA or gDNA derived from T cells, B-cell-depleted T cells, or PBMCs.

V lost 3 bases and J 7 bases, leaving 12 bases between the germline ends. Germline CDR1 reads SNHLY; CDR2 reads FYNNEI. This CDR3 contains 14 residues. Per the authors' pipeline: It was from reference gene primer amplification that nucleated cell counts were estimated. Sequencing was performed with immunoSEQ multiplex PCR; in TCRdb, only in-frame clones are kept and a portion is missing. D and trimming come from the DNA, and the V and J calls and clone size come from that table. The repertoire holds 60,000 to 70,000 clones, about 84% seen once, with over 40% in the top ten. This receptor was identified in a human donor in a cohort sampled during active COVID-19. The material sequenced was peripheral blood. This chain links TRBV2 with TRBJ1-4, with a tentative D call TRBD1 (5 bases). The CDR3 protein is CASSDWQRGEKLFF. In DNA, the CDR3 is TGTGCCAGCAGTGATTGGCAAAGGGGTGAAAAACTGTTTTTT.